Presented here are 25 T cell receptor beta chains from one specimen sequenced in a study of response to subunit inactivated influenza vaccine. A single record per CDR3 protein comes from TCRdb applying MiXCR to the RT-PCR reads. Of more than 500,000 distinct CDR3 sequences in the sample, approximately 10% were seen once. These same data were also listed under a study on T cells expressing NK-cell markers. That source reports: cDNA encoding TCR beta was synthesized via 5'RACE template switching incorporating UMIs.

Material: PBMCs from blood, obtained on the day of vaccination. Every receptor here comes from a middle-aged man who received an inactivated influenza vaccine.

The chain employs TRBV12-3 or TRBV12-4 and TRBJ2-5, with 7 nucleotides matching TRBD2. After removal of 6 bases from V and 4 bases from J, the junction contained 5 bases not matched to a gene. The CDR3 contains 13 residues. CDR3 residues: CASSYPGGETQYF. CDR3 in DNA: TGTGCCAGCAGCTACCCGGGAGGAGAGACCCAGTACTTC.

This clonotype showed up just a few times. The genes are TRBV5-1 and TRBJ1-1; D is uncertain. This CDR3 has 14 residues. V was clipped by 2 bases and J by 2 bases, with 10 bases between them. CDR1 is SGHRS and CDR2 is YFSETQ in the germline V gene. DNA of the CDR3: TGCGCCAGCAGCTTTCGGCAGGCCAACACTGAAGCTTTCTTT. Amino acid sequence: CASSFRQANTEAFF.

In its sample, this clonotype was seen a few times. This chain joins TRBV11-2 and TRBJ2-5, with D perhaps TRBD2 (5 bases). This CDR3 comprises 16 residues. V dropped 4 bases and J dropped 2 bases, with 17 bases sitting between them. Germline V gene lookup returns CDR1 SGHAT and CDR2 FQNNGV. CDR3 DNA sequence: TGTGCCAGCAGCTCCTGGAGTAGCGACGGACAAGAGACCCAGTACTTC. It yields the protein CASSSWSSDGQETQYF.

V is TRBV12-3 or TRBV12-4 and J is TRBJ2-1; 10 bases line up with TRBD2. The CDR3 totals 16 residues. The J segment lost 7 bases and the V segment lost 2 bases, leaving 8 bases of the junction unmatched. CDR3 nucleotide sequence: TGTGCCAGCAGTTTAATGGTAGCGGGAGGACCTAATGAGCAGTTCTTC. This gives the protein CASSLMVAGGPNEQFF.

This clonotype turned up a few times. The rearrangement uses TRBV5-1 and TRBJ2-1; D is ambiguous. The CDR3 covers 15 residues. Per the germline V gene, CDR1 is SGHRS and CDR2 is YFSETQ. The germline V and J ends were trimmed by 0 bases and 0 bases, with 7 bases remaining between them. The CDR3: CASSLAANSYNEQFF. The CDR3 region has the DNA TGCGCCAGCAGCTTGGCTGCTAACTCCTACAATGAGCAGTTCTTC.

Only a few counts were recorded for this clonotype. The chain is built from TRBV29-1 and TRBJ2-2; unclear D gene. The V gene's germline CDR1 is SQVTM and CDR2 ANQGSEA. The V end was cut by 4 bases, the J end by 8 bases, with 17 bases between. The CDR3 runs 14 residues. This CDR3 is CSVVNPLAPGELFF. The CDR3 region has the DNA TGCAGCGTTGTTAACCCCCTTGCACCGGGGGAGCTGTTTTTT.

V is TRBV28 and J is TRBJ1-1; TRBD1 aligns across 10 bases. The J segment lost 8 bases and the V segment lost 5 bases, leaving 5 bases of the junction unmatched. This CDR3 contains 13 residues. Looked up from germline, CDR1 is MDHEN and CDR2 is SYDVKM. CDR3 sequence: CASSPGGQGEAFF. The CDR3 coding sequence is TGTGCCAGCAGTCCTGGGGGACAGGGGGAAGCTTTCTTT.

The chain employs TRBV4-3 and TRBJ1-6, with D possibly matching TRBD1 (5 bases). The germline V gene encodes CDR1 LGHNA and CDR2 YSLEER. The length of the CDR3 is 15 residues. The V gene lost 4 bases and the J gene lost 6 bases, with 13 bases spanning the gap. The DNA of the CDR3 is TGCGCCAGCAGCCTGTCCCTTGGGGGTAATTCACCCCTCCACTTT. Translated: CASSLSLGGNSPLHF.

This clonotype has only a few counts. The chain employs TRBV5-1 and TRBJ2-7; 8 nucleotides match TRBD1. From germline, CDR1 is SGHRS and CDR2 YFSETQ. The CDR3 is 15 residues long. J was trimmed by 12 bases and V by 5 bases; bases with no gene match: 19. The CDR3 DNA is TGCGCCAGCAGACAACTTGGACAGGGTTCCCCACCGCGGTACTTC. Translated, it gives CASRQLGQGSPPRYF.

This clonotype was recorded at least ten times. CDR3 nucleotide sequence: TGCAGCGTTGAACCCATCACTAGCGGCACCTACGAGCAGTACTTC. This encodes CSVEPITSGTYEQYF. The rearrangement joins TRBV29-1 to TRBJ2-7, with TRBD2 matching 8 bases. Germline V gene data show CDR1 as SQVTM and CDR2 as ANQGSEA. The length of the CDR3 is 15 residues. Trimming cost V 2 bases and J 2 bases; bases outside gene matches: 8.

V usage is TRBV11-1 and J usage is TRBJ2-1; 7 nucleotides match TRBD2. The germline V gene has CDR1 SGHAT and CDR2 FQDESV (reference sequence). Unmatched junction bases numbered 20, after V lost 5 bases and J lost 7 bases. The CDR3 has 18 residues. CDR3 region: CASSARLERGRPLNEQFF. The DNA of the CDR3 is TGTGCCAGCAGCGCCCGACTTGAGCGGGGACGTCCCCTAAATGAGCAGTTCTTC.

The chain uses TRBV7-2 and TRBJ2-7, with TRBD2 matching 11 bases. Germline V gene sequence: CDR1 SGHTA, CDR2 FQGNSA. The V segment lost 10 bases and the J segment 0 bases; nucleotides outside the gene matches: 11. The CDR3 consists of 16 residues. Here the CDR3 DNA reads TGTGCCACCAACCTCCTAGCGGGGGGAATCTCCTACGAGCAGTACTTC. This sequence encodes CATNLLAGGISYEQYF.

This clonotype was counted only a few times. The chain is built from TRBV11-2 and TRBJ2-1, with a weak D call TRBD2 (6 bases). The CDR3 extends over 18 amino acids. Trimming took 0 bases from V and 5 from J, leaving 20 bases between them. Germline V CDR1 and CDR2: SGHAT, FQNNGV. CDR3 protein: CASSLDGSGRTQHNEQFF. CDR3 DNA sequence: TGTGCCAGCAGCTTAGATGGGTCAGGGAGGACCCAGCACAATGAGCAGTTCTTC.

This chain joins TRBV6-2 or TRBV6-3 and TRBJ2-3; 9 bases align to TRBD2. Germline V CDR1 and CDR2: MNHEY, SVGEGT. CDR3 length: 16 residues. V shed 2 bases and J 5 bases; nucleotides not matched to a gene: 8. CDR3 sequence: CASSYQIAGVGDTQYF. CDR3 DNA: TGTGCCAGCAGTTACCAGATAGCGGGAGTTGGAGATACGCAGTATTTT.

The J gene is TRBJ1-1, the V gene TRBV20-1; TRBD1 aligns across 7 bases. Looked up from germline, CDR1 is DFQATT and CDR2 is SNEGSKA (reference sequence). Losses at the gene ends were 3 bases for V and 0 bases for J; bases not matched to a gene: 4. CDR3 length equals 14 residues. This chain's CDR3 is CSASRDRMNTEAFF. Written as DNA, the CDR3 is TGCAGTGCTAGCAGGGACAGAATGAACACTGAAGCTTTCTTT.

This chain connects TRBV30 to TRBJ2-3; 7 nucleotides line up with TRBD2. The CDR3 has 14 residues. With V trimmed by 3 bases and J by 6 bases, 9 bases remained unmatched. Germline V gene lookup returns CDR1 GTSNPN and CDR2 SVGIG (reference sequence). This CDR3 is CAWSSGLSRDTQYF. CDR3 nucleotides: TGTGCCTGGAGCTCGGGACTATCGCGGGATACGCAGTATTTT.

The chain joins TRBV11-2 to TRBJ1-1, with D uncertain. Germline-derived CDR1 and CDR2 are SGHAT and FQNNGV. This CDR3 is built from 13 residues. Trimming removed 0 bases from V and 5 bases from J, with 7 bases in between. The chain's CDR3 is CASSLEGWTEAFF. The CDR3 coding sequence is TGTGCCAGCAGCTTAGAAGGGTGGACTGAAGCTTTCTTT. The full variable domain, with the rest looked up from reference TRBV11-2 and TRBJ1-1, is EAGVAQSPRYKIIEKRQSVAFWCNPISGHATLYWYQQILGQGPKLLIQFQNNGVVDDSQLPKDRFSAERLKGVDSTLKIQPAKLEDSAVYLCASSLEGWTEAFFGQGTRLTVV.

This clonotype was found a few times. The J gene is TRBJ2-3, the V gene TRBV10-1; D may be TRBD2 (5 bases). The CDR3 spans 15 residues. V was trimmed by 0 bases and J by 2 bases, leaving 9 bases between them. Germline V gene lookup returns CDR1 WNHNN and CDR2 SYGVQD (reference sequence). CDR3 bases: TGCGCCAGCAGTGAGTCGTCGGGGTTCACAGATACGCAGTATTTT. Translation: CASSESSGFTDTQYF.

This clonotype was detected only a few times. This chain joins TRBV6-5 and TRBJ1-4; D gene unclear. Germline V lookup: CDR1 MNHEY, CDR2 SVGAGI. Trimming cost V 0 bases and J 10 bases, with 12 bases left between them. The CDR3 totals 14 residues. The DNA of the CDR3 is TGTGCCAGCAGTTACTCGGCAGAGAGGACAAAACTGTTTTTT. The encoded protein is CASSYSAERTKLFF.

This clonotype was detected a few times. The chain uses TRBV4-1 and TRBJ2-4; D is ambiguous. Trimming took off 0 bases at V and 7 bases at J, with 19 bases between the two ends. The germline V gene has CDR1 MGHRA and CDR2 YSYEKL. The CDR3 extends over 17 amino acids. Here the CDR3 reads CASSQEGRLVAGNIQYF. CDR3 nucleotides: TGCGCCAGCAGCCAAGAAGGGCGGCTAGTTGCCGGGAACATTCAGTACTTC.

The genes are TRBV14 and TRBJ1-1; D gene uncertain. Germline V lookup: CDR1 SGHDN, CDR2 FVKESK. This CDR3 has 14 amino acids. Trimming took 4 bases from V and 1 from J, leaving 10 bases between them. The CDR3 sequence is CASSLLGRNTEAFF. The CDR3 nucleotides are TGTGCCAGCAGCCTTTTGGGCAGGAACACTGAAGCTTTCTTT.

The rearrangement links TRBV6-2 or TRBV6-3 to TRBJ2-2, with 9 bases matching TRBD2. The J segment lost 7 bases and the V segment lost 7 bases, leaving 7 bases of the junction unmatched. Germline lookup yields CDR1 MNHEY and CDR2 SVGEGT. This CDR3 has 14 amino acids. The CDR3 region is CASIRTSVDGELFF. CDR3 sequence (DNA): TGTGCCAGCATTAGGACTAGCGTTGACGGGGAGCTGTTTTTT.

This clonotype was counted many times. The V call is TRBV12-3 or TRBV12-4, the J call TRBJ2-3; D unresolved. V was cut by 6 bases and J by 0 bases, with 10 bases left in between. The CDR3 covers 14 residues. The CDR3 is CASRMGFSTDTQYF. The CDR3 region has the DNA TGTGCCAGCAGAATGGGATTTAGCACAGATACGCAGTATTTT.

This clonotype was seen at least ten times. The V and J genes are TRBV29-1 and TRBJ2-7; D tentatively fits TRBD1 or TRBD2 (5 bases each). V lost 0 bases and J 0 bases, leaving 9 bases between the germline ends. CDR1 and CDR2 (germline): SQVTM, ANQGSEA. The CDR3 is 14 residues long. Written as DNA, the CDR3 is TGCAGCGTTGAAGATCGGGGCGGCTCCTACGAGCAGTACTTC. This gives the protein CSVEDRGGSYEQYF.

CDR3 in amino acids: CASSGERPLSYEQYF. CDR3 bases: TGTGCCAGCAGTGGAGAGAGGCCCTTATCCTACGAGCAGTACTTC. The chain is built from TRBV6-1 and TRBJ2-7; D ambiguous. V was cut by 4 bases and J by 1 base, with 14 bases left in between. Germline assignment: CDR1 MNHNS and CDR2 SASEGT. This CDR3 is built from 15 residues.